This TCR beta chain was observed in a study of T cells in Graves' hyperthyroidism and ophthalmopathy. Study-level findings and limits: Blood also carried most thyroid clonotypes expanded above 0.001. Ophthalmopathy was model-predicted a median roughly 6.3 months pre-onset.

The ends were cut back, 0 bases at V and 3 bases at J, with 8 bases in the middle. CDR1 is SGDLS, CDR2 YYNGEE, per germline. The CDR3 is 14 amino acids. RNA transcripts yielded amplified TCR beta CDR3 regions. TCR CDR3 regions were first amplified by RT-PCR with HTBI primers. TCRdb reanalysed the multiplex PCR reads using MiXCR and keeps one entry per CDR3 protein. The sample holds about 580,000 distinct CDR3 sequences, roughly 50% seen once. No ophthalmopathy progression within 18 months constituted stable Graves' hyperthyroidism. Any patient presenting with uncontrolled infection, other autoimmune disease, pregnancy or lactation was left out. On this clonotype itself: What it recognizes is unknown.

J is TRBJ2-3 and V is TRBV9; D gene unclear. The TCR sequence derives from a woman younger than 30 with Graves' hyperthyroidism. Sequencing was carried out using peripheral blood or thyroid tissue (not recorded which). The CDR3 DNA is TGTGCCAGCAGCGTAGGTGAGCCGACAGATACGCAGTATTTT. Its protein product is CASSVGEPTDTQYF. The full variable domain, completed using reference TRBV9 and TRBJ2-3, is DSGVTQTPKHLITATGQRVTLRCSPRSGDLSVYWYQQSLDQGLQFLIQYYNGEERAKGNILERFSAQQFPDLHSELNLSSLELGDSALYFCASSVGEPTDTQYFGPGTRLTVL.